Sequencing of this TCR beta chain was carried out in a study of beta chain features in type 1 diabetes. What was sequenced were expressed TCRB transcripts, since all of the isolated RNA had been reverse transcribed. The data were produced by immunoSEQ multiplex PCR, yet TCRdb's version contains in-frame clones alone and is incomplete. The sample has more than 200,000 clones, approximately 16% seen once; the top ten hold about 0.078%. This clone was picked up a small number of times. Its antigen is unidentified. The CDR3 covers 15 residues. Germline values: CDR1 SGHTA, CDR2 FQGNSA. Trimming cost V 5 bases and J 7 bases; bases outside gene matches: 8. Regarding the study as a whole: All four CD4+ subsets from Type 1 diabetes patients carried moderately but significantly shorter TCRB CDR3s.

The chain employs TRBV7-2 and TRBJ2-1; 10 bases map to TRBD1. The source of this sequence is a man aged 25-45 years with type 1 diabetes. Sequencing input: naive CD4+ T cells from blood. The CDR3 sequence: CASSPPTGGMNEQFF. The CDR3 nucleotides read TGTGCCAGCAGCCCCCCGACAGGGGGCATGAATGAGCAGTTCTTC. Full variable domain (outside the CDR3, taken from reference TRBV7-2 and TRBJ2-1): GAGVSQSPSNKVTEKGKDVELRCDPISGHTALYWYRQSLGQGLEFLIYFQGNSAPDKSGLPSDRFSAERTGGSVSTLTIQRTQQEDSAVYLCASSPPTGGMNEQFFGPGTRLTVL.